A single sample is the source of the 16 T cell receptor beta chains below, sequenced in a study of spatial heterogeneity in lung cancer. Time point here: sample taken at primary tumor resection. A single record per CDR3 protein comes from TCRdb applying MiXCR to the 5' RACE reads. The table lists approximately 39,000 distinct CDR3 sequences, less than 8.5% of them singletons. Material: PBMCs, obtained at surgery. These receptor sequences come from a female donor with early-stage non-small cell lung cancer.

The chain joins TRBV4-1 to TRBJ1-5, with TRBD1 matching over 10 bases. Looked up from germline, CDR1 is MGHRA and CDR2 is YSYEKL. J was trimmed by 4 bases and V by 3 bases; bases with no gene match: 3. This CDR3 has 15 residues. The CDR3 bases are TGCGCCAGCAGCCACGACAGGGGGCCAAATCAGCCCCAGCATTTT. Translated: CASSHDRGPNQPQHF.

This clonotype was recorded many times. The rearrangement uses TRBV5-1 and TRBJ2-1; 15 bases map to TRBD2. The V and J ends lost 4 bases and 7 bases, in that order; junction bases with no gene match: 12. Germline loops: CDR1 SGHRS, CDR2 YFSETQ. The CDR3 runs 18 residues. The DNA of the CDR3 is TGCGCCAGCAGCCCTGGACTAGCGGGGGGGTCCTTGGAGAATGAGCAGTTCTTC. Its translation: CASSPGLAGGSLENEQFF.

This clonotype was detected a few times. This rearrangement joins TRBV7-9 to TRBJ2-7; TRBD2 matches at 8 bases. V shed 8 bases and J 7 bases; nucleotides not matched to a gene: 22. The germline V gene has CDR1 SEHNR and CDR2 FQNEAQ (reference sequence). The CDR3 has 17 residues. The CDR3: CASAARREAGLGTEQYF. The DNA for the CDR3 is TGTGCCAGCGCAGCTCGGCGGGAGGCAGGATTGGGGACGGAGCAGTACTTC.

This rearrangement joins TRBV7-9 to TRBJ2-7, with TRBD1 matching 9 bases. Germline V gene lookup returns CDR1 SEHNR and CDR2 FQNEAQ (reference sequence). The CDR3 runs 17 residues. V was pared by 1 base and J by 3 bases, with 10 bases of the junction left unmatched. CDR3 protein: CASSLGLTGGSGYEQYF. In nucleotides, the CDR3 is TGTGCCAGCAGCTTAGGGTTGACAGGGGGTAGCGGCTACGAGCAGTACTTC. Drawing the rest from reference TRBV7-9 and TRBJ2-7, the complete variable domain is DTGVSQNPRHKITKRGQNVTFRCDPISEHNRLYWYRQTLGQGPEFLTYFQNEAQLEKSRLLSDRFSAERPKGSFSTLEIQRTEQGDSAMYLCASSLGLTGGSGYEQYFGPGTRLTVT.

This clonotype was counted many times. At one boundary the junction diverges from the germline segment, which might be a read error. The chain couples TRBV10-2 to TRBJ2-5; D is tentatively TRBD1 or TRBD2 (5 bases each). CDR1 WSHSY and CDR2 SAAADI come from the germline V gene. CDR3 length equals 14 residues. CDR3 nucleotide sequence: TGCGCCAGCAGTGATTTGAGGGGAGAAGAGACCCGGTACTTC. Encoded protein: CASSDLRGEETRYF.

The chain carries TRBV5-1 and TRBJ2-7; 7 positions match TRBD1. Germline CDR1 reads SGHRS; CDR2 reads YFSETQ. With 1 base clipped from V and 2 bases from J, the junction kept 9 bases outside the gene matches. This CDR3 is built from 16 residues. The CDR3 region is CASSLFPGTEAYEQYF. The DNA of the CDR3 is TGCGCCAGCAGCTTGTTCCCCGGGACAGAAGCCTACGAGCAGTACTTC.

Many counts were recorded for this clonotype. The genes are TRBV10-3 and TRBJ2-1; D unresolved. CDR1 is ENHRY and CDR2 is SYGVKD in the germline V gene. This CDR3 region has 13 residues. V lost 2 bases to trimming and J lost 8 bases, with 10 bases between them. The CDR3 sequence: CAISEAGEDEQFF. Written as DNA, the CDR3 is TGTGCCATCAGTGAGGCAGGTGAAGATGAGCAGTTCTTC.

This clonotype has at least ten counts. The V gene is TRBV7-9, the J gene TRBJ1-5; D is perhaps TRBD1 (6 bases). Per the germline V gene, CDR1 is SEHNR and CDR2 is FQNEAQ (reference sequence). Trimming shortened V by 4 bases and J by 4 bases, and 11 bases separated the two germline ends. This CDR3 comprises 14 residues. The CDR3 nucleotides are TGTGCCAGCAGCTCCGGGGGGCATAATCAGCCCCAGCATTTT. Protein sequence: CASSSGGHNQPQHF.

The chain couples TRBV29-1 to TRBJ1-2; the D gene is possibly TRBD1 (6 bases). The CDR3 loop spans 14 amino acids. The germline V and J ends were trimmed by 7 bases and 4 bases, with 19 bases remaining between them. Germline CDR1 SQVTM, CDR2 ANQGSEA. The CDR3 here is CSAGAAGELYGYTF. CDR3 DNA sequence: TGCAGCGCCGGGGCAGCAGGGGAGCTCTATGGCTACACCTTC.

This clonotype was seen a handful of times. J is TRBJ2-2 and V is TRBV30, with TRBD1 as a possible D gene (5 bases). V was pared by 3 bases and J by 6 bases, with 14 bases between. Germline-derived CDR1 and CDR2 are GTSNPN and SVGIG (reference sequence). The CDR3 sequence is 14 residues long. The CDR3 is CAWSRQGYAGELFF. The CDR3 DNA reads TGTGCCTGGAGCCGCCAGGGTTATGCCGGGGAGCTGTTTTTT.

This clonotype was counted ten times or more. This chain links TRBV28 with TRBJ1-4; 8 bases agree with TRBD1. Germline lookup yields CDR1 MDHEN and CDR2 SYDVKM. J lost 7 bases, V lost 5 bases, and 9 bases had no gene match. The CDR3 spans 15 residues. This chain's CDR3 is CASSQDRAGGEKLFF. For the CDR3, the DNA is TGTGCCAGCAGTCAGGACAGGGCGGGGGGTGAAAAACTGTTTTTT.

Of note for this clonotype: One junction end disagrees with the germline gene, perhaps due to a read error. Written as DNA, the CDR3 is TGTGCCAGCAGTTACTCGATGGTGGGTGAGACCCTGTACTTC. Encoded protein: CASSYSMVGETLYF. The V gene is TRBV6-6, the J gene TRBJ2-5; no clear D gene. The CDR3 length is 14 residues. The germline gives CDR1 MNHNY, CDR2 SVGAGI (reference sequence).

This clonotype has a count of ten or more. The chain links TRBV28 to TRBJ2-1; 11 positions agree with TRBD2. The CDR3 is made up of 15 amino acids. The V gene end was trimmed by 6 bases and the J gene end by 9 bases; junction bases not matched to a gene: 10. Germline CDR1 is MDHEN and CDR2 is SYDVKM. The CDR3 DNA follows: TGTGCCAGCAGACAGGGACTAGCGGAGCGGAGTGAGCAGTTCTTC. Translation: CASRQGLAERSEQFF.

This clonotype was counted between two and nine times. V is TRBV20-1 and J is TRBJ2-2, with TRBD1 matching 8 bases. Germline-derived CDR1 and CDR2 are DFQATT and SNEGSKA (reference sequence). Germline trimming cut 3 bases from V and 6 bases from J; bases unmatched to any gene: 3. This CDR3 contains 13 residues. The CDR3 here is CSARRQGPGELFF. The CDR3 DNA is TGCAGTGCTAGGCGACAGGGGCCCGGGGAGCTGTTTTTT.

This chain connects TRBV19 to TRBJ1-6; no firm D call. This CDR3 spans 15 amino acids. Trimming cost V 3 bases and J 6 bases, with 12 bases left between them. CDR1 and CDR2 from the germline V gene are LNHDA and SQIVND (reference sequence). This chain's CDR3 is CASSMVDGLNSPLHF. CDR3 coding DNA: TGTGCCAGTAGTATGGTCGACGGACTTAATTCACCCCTCCACTTT.

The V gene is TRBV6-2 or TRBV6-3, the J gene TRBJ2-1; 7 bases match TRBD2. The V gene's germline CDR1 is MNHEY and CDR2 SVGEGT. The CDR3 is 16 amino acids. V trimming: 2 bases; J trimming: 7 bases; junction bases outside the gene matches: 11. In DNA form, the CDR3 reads TGTGCCAGCAGTTACGGGGGTAGCGGGCGTCGTAATGAGCAGTTCTTC. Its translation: CASSYGGSGRRNEQFF.